This TCR beta chain appears in the sequencing data of a study of blood T cell repertoires in COVID-19. Study as a whole: Sites across the United States, Italy and Spain contributed samples from acute and convalescent COVID-19. PBMCs, B-cell-depleted T cells, or T cells were the source of the cDNA or gDNA that made up the material.

Original handling: Amplified reference gene primers provided the basis for estimating nucleated cell counts. TCRdb's copy holds only in-frame clones and misses some; the assay was immunoSEQ multiplex PCR. V and J calls and clone size are as listed in that table; D and trimming were resolved from the DNA. This sample has about 78,000 clones, with about 89% found just once. CDR1 SGHRS and CDR2 YFSETQ come from the germline V gene. The CDR3 spans 16 residues. With V trimmed by 2 bases and J by 5 bases, 9 bases remained unmatched. The sequence came from a man between 50 and 59 years old with active or convalescent COVID-19. The V call is TRBV5-1, the J call TRBJ1-4, with 7 bases matching TRBD1. The sequencing sample was made of peripheral blood. CDR3 DNA sequence: TGCGCCAGCAGCTTAAAAACAGGGGCGGGGAATGAAAAACTGTTTTTT. Encoded protein: CASSLKTGAGNEKLFF.